This T cell receptor beta chain is from a study of T cell responses to AZD1222 COVID-19 vaccine. General study results and limits: Baseline seropositivity characterized only six or seven AZD1222 recipients. Donors were mostly white British, more females; clonal diversity possibly underestimated. Two doses of AZD1222 preceded a rise in Spike-specific TCR breadth and depth.

Data came from immunoSEQ multiplex PCR; TCRdb stores just in-frame clones and leaves some out. Here the sample spans about 40,000 clones, 80% to 90% being singletons. Germline assignment: CDR1 SGHVS and CDR2 FQNEAQ. After removal of 7 bases from V and 5 bases from J, the junction contained 12 bases not matched to a gene. The CDR3 runs 16 residues. Concerning this clone: Its antigen is still unknown.

The receptor comes from an adult who received the MenACWY meningococcal vaccine as a control. The starting material was peripheral blood, obtained 28 days after the second dose of the MenACWY control vaccine. This chain connects TRBV7-8 to TRBJ2-3, with TRBD2 identical over 10 bases. As DNA, the CDR3 is TGTGCCAGCAAGGGGGGGGGACTAGCGCATCAAGATACGCAGTATTTT. Translating it yields CASKGGGLAHQDTQYF. The complete variable domain, with remaining parts taken from reference TRBV7-8 and TRBJ2-3, reads GAGVSQSPRYKVAKRGQDVALRCDPISGHVSLFWYQQALGQGPEFLTYFQNEAQLDKSGLPSDRFFAERPEGSVSTLKIQRTQQEDSAVYLCASKGGGLAHQDTQYFGPGTRLTVL.